Shown below are 3 T cell receptor beta chains from a single sample sequenced in a study of T cell responses to AZD1222 COVID-19 vaccine. Sequenced by immunoSEQ multiplex PCR; TCRdb stores in-frame clones only, minus some. The table shows 150,000 or so clones, with roughly 90% occurring only once. Source: peripheral blood, taken on day 0 of AZD1222 vaccination. Source of these receptors: an adult in good health.

The chain has TRBV6-1 and TRBJ1-2, with D perhaps TRBD1 (5 bases). The germline CDR1 and CDR2 sequences are MNHNS and SASEGT. This CDR3 spans 14 amino acids. The V gene lost 0 bases and the J gene lost 4 bases, with 9 bases spanning the gap. The CDR3 spells CASSEAGGSYGYTF. DNA of the CDR3: TGTGCCAGCAGTGAAGCCGGGGGTAGCTATGGCTACACCTTC.

V usage is TRBV11-2 and J usage is TRBJ1-2; D is uncertain. V shed 5 bases and J shed 4 bases, with 14 bases lying between them. The CDR3 length is 14 residues. Germline V gives CDR1 SGHAT, CDR2 FQNNGV. The CDR3: CASSQRAGSYGYTF. In DNA, the CDR3 is TGTGCCAGCAGCCAAAGGGCCGGATCCTATGGCTACACCTTC.

The gene calls are TRBV5-1 and TRBJ1-6, with 7 bases matching TRBD1. CDR1 and CDR2 from the germline V gene are SGHRS and YFSETQ. This CDR3 contains 15 residues. With V trimmed by 2 bases and J by 10 bases, 9 bases remained unmatched. CDR3 residues: CASSLGGAVRSPLHF. The CDR3 DNA is TGCGCCAGCAGCTTAGGGGGCGCCGTCAGGTCACCCCTCCACTTT.